This TCR beta chain was identified in a study of blood T cell repertoires in COVID-19. The wider study: Collection of acute and convalescent COVID-19 samples took place in the United States, Italy and Spain. PBMCs, B-cell-depleted T cells, or T cells provided the cDNA or gDNA that made up the material.

Germline values: CDR1 KGHSH, CDR2 LQKENI. The CDR3 runs to 17 residues. V lost 0 bases and J lost 4; bases outside the gene matches: 7. Generated by immunoSEQ multiplex PCR, the TCRdb table keeps only in-frame clones and is missing some. Of about 77,000 clones listed, over 85% are singletons. This chain connects TRBV18 to TRBJ2-5; 11 positions match TRBD1. The sequence was collected from a woman of 80 years or more with active or convalescent COVID-19. The sample consisted of peripheral blood. The CDR3 DNA reads TGTGCCAGCTCACCACCATCGGGACAGGGGGGGCGAGAGACCCAGTACTTC. This sequence encodes CASSPPSGQGGRETQYF.